This TCR beta chain was found in a study of human T cells and chemical hapten exposure. About the study: In the approximately 24-week study, patients were dosed weekly with diphenylcyclopropenone on the scalp throughout.

V lost 8 bases to trimming and J lost 2 bases; unmatched junction nucleotides: 4. The CDR3 is 14 residues long. Study-wide results and caveats: The study found that PT1 expanded TCR counts correlated positively with patch test score.

For this clonotype: Its antigen is unidentified.

Indicated time point: patch test 1, 2 weeks after DPC sensitization. Treatment in this sample: therapeutic diphenylcyclopropenone sensitization with weekly scalp DPC. One entry per CDR3 protein, called by TCRdb with MiXCR from the RACE reads. The table shows approximately 340,000 distinct CDR3 sequences, with around 7% occurring only once. The receptor's source is a woman between 18 and 29 years old with alopecia areata. Some clones in this sample may be carry-over from other donors' samples. The chain joins TRBV12-3 or TRBV12-4 to TRBJ2-2; 8 nucleotides line up with TRBD1. This material consisted of whole blood, taken in connection with sensitization to the hapten diphenylcyclopropenone (DPC). The CDR3 DNA reads as TGTGCCAGCCGGACAGGGTTTAACACCGGGGAGCTGTTTTTT. Translation: CASRTGFNTGELFF.